This T cell receptor beta chain was observed in a study of T cell responses to AZD1222 COVID-19 vaccine. Broader study findings: Without day 14 samples, only post-peak T cell repertoires were studied. Only five or six individuals given AZD1222 were seropositive at baseline. Donors skewed white British and female; clonal diversity was possibly underestimated.

The repertoire was sequenced with immunoSEQ multiplex PCR; TCRdb's copy has only in-frame clones and lacks some. The table records about 140,000 clones, roughly 90% of them present only once. As regards this clone: The target antigen is unknown.

V lost 3 bases and J 3 bases, leaving 17 bases between the germline ends. The germline CDR1 and CDR2 sequences are MGHRA and YSYEKL. The CDR3 totals 16 residues. The sequenced sample was peripheral blood, obtained on day 0 of AZD1222 vaccination. The rearrangement uses TRBV4-1 and TRBJ1-1; maybe TRBD1 (6 bases). The receptor was derived from an adult in good health. CDR3 nucleotides: TGCGCCAGCAGCCACGATATACAGGGTTATTACACTGAAGCTTTCTTT. Protein: CASSHDIQGYYTEAFF.